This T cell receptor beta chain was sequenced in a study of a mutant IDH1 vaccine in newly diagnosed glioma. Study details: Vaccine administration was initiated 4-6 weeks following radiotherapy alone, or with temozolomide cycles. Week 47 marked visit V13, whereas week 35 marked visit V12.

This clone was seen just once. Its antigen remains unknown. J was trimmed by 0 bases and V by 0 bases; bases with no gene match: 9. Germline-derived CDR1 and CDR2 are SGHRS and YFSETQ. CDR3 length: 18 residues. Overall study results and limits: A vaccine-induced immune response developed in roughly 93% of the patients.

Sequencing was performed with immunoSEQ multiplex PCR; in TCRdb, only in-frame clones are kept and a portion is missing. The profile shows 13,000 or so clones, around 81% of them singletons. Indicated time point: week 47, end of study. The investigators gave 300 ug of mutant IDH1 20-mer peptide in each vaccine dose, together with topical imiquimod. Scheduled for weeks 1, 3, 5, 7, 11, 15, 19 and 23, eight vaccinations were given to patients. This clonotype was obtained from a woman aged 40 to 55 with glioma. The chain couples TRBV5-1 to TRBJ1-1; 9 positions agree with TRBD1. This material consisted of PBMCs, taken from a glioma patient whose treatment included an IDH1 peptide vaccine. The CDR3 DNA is TGCGCCAGCAGCTTGGCCAGGACAGGGGTGGATATGAACACTGAAGCTTTCTTT. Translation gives CASSLARTGVDMNTEAFF.